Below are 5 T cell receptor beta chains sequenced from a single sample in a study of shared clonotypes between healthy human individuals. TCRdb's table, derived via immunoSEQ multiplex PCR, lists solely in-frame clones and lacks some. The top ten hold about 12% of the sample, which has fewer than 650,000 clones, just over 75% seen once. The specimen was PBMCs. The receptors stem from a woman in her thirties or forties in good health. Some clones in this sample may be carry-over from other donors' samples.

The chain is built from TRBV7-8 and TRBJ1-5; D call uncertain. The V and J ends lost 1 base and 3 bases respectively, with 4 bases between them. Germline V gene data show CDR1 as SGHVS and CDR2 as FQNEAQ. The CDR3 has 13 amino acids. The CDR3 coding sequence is TGTGCCAGCAGCTTAGAACACAATCAGCCCCAGCATTTT. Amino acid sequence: CASSLEHNQPQHF. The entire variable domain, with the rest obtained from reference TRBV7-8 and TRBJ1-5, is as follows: GAGVSQSPRYKVAKRGQDVALRCDPISGHVSLFWYQQALGQGPEFLTYFQNEAQLDKSGLPSDRFFAERPEGSVSTLKIQRTQQEDSAVYLCASSLEHNQPQHFGDGTRLSIL.

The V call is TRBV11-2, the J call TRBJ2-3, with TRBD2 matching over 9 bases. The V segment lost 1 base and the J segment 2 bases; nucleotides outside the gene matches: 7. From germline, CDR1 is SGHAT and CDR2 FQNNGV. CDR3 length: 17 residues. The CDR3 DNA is TGTGCCAGCAGCTTAGCTCTGACTAGCGGCTTCACAGATACGCAGTATTTT. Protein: CASSLALTSGFTDTQYF. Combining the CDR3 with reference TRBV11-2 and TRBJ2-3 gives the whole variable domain EAGVAQSPRYKIIEKRQSVAFWCNPISGHATLYWYQQILGQGPKLLIQFQNNGVVDDSQLPKDRFSAERLKGVDSTLKIQPAKLEDSAVYLCASSLALTSGFTDTQYFGPGTRLTVL.

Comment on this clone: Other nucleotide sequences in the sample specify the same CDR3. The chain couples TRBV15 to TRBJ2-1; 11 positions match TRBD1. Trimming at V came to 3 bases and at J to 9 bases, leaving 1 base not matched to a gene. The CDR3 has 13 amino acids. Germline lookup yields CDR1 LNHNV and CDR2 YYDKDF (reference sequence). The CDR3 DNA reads TGTGCCACCAGCAGGGACAGGGGGCGTGAGCAGTTCTTC. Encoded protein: CATSRDRGREQFF.

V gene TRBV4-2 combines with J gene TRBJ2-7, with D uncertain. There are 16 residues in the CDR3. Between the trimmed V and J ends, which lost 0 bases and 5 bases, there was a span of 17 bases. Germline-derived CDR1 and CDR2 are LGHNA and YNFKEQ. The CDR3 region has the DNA TGTGCCAGCAGCCAAGAACGCCCACTCCGAGGCGACGAGCAGTACTTC. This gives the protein CASSQERPLRGDEQYF.

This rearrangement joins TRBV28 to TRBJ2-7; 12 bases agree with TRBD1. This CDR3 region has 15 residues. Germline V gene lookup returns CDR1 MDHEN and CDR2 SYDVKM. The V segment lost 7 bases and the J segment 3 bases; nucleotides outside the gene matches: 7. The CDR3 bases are TGTGCCAGCAACACCCGGGACAGGGGGCTCTACGAGCAGTACTTC. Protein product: CASNTRDRGLYEQYF. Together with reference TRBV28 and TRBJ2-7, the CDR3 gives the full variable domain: DVKVTQSSRYLVKRTGEKVFLECVQDMDHENMFWYRQDPGLGLRLIYFSYDVKMKEKGDIPEGYSVSREKKERFSLILESASTNQTSMYLCASNTRDRGLYEQYFGPGTRLTVT.